This T cell receptor (beta chain) was sequenced during a study of cytomegalovirus exposure and HLA in healthy donors (dated by TCRdb to the late 2010s). In the study overall: An earlier analysis of roughly 570 of the donors reported 276 Gb of sequence data and 100 million to 120 million unique TCR beta sequences obtained from about 180 million T cells. In a later genetic analysis, genome-wide SNP genotypes for about 55% of the roughly 670 donors were used, and that subset was treated as a discovery cohort. Of the roughly 400 genotyped donors, 65% to 90% fell in the genetic ancestry cluster associated with self-reported Caucasian donors. Roughly 300 gigabases of sequencing data and 80 million or so unique TCR sequences were included in an early release covering 550 to 650 HLA-typed donors. On average, roughly 240,000 unique TCR beta nucleotide sequences were sequenced per donor among roughly 430 genotyped donors of the cohort, with approximately 18% of those sequences being non-productive. Alongside the repertoire data, information on donor age, sex, ethnicity and CMV serostatus was compiled. Both class I and class II loci were covered by HLA typing, at four-digit resolution. Typing coverage varied by locus: roughly 620-640 donors for A, B, C, DRB1 and DQB1; under 550 for DQA1; more than 600 for DPA1; 400 to 480 for DPB1. The study was designed to test whether signatures of past pathogen exposure could be identified by cataloging public T cell receptors. Along with the roughly 610-subject first cohort, a separate validation cohort of 120 different subjects was used. In the later analysis, no new phenotypic data were used to find candidate immune exposures; instead, reliance was placed on TCR beta sequences and their occurrence across donors. In an earlier analysis of over 550 of the donors, high-throughput TCR beta sequencing was used to judge whether each TCR beta V gene segment behaved as functional or pseudogenic. The study combined high-throughput TCR immunosequencing, statistical association of individual TCRs with disease status, and machine learning to predict cytomegalovirus infection status. In a later analysis, previously published TCR beta repertoires from more than 500 donors were re-analyzed and high-resolution HLA genotyping was added so that TCR occurrence patterns could be studied. Because of strong linkage in the cohort, roughly 5 DR-DQ haplotypes were treated as single units for association and clustering. The study used immunosequencing to profile the T cell repertoires of several hundred subjects and linked those repertoires to cytomegalovirus serostatus. All discovery cohort repertoires had been generated on a single sequencing platform.

What the research found in general, with its limitations: The earlier analysis of 587 of the donors excluded roughly 17 rarely observed V segments, including chromosome 9 orphons, because counts were too low. In a later genetic analysis, fewer N-insertions in productive TCRs were reported among donors in an Asian-associated ancestry cluster than the approximately 710-donor mean. In a later analysis, most CMV-associated TCR beta chains were found to appear HLA-restricted, with HLA associations seemingly driven largely by CMV exposure. The cohort was sequenced for TCR beta chains only, and without alpha or paired-chain data the features that could be detected were limited. In a later analysis, HLA-associated TCR beta chains showed more clonal expansion and lower generation probabilities than non-associated chains that were equally common. A further reported finding was that TCR beta sequences accurately predicted the HLA-A and HLA-B alleles for most subjects in the first cohort. When HLA alleles, especially DR and DQ, strongly co-occurred, attributing TCR associations to individual alleles was difficult. Immune exposure information for the cohort was limited to CMV serostatus. Roughly uniform sequencing depth across donors was assumed in presence/absence analyses, although this assumption may not hold. A cluster of highly shared sequence variants was judged likely to represent a technical artifact of the sequencing pipeline. Broadly in line with IMGT annotations, most TCR beta V segments showed up in productive rearrangements about 87% or about 30% of the time in an earlier analysis of 450 to 600 of the donors. Specific HLA alleles were associated with 15,000 to 20,000 TCR beta sequences at a false discovery rate of 0.05 in a later analysis. HLA typing was unavailable for some donors at each locus, so association tests used only the typed subset. Most TCR sequences were observed very rarely across donors, whereas some public TCRs were present in many individuals. In a later analysis, several top co-occurrence clusters were reported to appear linked to parvovirus B19, influenza, CMV and Epstein-Barr virus. The classifier was reported to diagnose cytomegalovirus status with high specificity and sensitivity in both the original and validation cohorts. According to a later analysis, TCR association rates differed among HLA loci, with DRB1 alleles showing the most associated TCRs and HLA-C alleles showing the fewest. The authors suggested that the approach could potentially be generalized to other disease states and immunological phenotypes. In the study, approximately 160 TCR beta chains were listed as associated with cytomegalovirus. Three of the identified cytomegalovirus-associated TCR beta chains were confirmed in vitro to be specific for cytomegalovirus antigens. Some IMGT-functional V segments, including TRBV6-2 and TRBV6-3, could not be told apart with the 87-base-pair reads, so those segments were excluded. Linkage disequilibrium might explain the correlated functional status among segregating V segments, but an unknown experimental factor could not be excluded. V-gene and J-gene trimming of TCR beta chains was associated with a missense DCLRE1C variant in a later genetic analysis, and the association was replicated in an independent cohort.

Library preparation employed the immunoSEQ multiplex PCR assay. The multiplex PCR relied on a mix of 60 forward primers for TCR Vbeta segments and 13 reverse primers for TCR Jbeta segments. A multiplex PCR assay on genomic DNA amplified the CDR3 region of rearranged TCR beta genes. Amplified TCR beta libraries were sequenced as 87-base-pair reads on the Illumina HiSeq System. On the study's bioinformatics: Across the 700 or so repertoires, a later analysis counted roughly 84 million unique TCR beta chains, 9 million to 14 million of which were shared by at least two donors. To remove PCR and sequencing errors, raw reads were error-corrected and collapsed into unique sequences using a nearest-neighbor algorithm that merged closely related sequences. V, D and J gene segments were assigned by aligning CDR3 sequences to IMGT reference sequences. For a sequence to be retained, a match of at least six nucleotides to both a V gene segment and a J gene segment was required. Rearrangements were classified as productive when the CDR3 lacked stop codons and remained in frame with V and J, and all other rearrangements were classified as non-productive. Following IMGT convention, CDR3 was defined as the stretch from the second conserved V-encoded cysteine to the conserved J-encoded phenylalanine. In an earlier analysis of around 640 of the donors, sequences lacking an unambiguous match to a single V gene segment were excluded. An earlier analysis of 587 of the donors classified V segments as functional when productive rearrangements were above 56.7% and as segregating when the standard deviation between donors was above 5%. A statistical classification framework was developed to diagnose cytomegalovirus status using the catalog of TCR beta chain sequences. A later analysis assigned V and J genes by comparing TCR nucleotide sequences with IMGT/GENE-DB human TR gene sequences. In a later analysis, CDR3 sequences and most-parsimonious VDJ recombination scenarios were assigned using the TCRdist pipeline. In a later analysis, every TCR beta chain was defined by the combination of its CDR3 amino acid sequence and its V-gene family, and reads without a unique V-gene family were dropped. A later analysis removed 500 to 600 highly shared, low-generation-probability nucleotide sequences to deal with suspected cross-contamination and a sequencing artifact. In a later analysis, a clonal expansion index was calculated for each public chain from normalized within-repertoire ranks of inferred template counts. In a later analysis, generation probabilities were computed with a VDJ recombination model fitted to out-of-frame rearrangements, and the resulting probabilities were checked against IGoR. In a later analysis, TCR-TCR, TCR-HLA and TCR-CMV co-occurrence was scored with hypergeometric tests, and a repertoire-size bias correction was applied to TCR pairs. A later analysis estimated false discovery rates by permuting HLA or CMV assignments 20 times. In a later analysis, co-occurring TCRs were grouped using DBSCAN, and TCRdist sequence similarity was added for clustering within HLA-allele-positive subsets. Repertoires with fewer than 30,000 or more than 120,000 public chains were left out of co-occurrence clustering, as were five repertoires with anomalous nucleotide sharing. The table was pulled from immuneACCESS by TCRdb, which kept in-frame rearrangements only. Such tables lose some clones; where checked, under half of the loss comes from unresolved V genes, and the rest has no known cause. From that table come the V and J calls and clone size; the DNA was used to work out D and trimming. Here the sample has about 95,000 clones; 78% occur a single time. The ten largest clones capture approximately 4% of the sample.

The cohort comprised around 700 healthy bone marrow donors. At the time of sampling, every cohort member was nominally healthy, though immune exposures that went unrecorded were likely present. The donor was CMV seropositive and was included in the group of some 290 seropositive cohort members. Every donor gave a peripheral blood sample, and the peripheral blood mononuclear cells from that sample were used for TCR beta sequencing. The Qiagen DNeasy Blood Extraction Kit was used to extract genomic DNA from the blood cell samples. Reading from cysteine to phenylalanine, the CDR3 counts 14 amino acids. The DNA shown is the 42-base CDR3, in frame from base 1. At the junction V is shortened by 5 bases and J by 9 bases; bases outside the gene matches: 9. From a lookup of the germline V gene, CDR1 and CDR2 are SGHAT and FQNNGV. As for this clone: Its antigen is unknown. No per-base quality is available; no much larger clone lies one base away.

This chain joins TRBV11-2 to TRBJ2-3, and 9 junction bases match TRBD1. This TCR was sampled from a woman aged 35 to 49 in good health and CMV-seropositive. Sequenced input: PBMCs. CDR3 region: CASSPLLDRGTQYF. The DNA is TGTGCCAGCAGCCCACTCCTGGACAGGGGAACGCAGTATTTT.